The rows below give T cell receptor beta chains drawn from one sample of a study of T cells after posttransplantation cyclophosphamide. The assay was immunoSEQ multiplex PCR, and TCRdb's table has in-frame clones only and misses some. The sample has approximately 2,000 clones, about 86% seen once. Sequencing was done on a sample of CD8+ T cells sorted from bone marrow. The source is a woman in her forties or fifties in good health and a related stem cell transplant donor. Both conserved end residues are part of each CDR3. The D gene is left open where the match is weak. Rows may omit the clone size; those that give it use once, few, many or a size class.

J gene,V gene,D gene,clone size,CDR3 DNA,CDR3 protein
TRBJ1-2,TRBV5-6,-,-,TGTGCCAGCAGCTTGGAGTCGGGGGGCGCGTATGGCTACACCTTC,CASSLESGGAYGYTF
TRBJ2-1,TRBV19,-,few,TGTGCCAGTAAGGACAGCCCTTTGGGCTACAATGAGCAGTTCTTC,CASKDSPLGYNEQFF
TRBJ2-1,TRBV7-3,TRBD2,-,TGTGCCAGCAGCTTAGGGGGACTACCCTACAATGAGCAGTTCTTC,CASSLGGLPYNEQFF
TRBJ2-1,TRBV6-4,TRBD1,-,TGTGCCAGCAGGGCCGGGACAGGGAATAACAATGAGCAGTTCTTC,CASRAGTGNNNEQFF
TRBJ1-3,TRBV29-1,-,-,TGCAGCGTTGGTCCGGGAAATTCTGGAAACACCATATATTTT,CSVGPGNSGNTIYF
TRBJ1-2,TRBV12-5,-,once,TGTGCTAGTGGTCCCGGACAGACTTCTGTTTTCTACACCTTC,CASGPGQTSVFYTF
TRBJ2-7,TRBV7-2,-,-,TGTGCCAGCAGCTTAGCGGCCGGGGTAGGTTACGAGCAGTACTTC,CASSLAAGVGYEQYF
TRBJ1-1,TRBV19,TRBD1,-,TGTGCCACCCGGTGGGGACAGGGGGCCCCCACTGAAGCTTTCTTT,CATRWGQGAPTEAFF
TRBJ2-5,TRBV11-3,TRBD2,few,TGTGCCAGCAGCTTTTGGGGTAGCGGGGGGGCCAGGGAGACCCAGTACTTC,CASSFWGSGGARETQYF
TRBJ1-1,TRBV2,-,-,TGTGCCATCGGCAGGGTCGTCAACACTGAAGCTTTCTTT,CAIGRVVNTEAFF
TRBJ2-1,TRBV7-9,TRBD2,-,TGTGCCAGCAGCCTCGGGGAGAGCGGGGGGTCCTACAATGAGCAGTTCTTC,CASSLGESGGSYNEQFF
TRBJ2-1,TRBV19,-,-,TGTGCCAGTAGTAGCGGGGCTAATTCGCAGTTCTTC,CASSSGANSQFF
TRBJ1-5,TRBV7-2,TRBD1,-,TGTGCCAGCAGCTTAGGCCAGGGGGTGCCCCAGCATTTT,CASSLGQGVPQHF
TRBJ2-1,TRBV7-6,TRBD1,-,TGTGCCAGCAGCCGACTTATCCCAGGGACAGGGATCTACAATGAGCAGTTCTTC,CASSRLIPGTGIYNEQFF
TRBJ1-2,TRBV14,-,-,TGTGCCAGCAGCCAAGTGGGCGTCTATGGCTACACCTTC,CASSQVGVYGYTF
TRBJ1-5,TRBV19,-,-,TGTGCCAGTAGTATAGGGGCCCGACGGCCCCAGCATTTT,CASSIGARRPQHF
TRBJ1-2,TRBV15,TRBD1,-,TGTGCCACCAGCAGAGTTGAGACAGGGGGCGTCTATGGCTACACCTTC,CATSRVETGGVYGYTF
TRBJ1-2,TRBV18,-,-,TGTGCCAGCTCACCACCAGGAAGTCTAGTGGGTGGCTACACCTTC,CASSPPGSLVGGYTF
TRBJ2-5,TRBV4-1,-,few,TGCGCCAGCAGCCAAGATAACACGCCAAGGAGCCAGTACTTC,CASSQDNTPRSQYF
TRBJ1-1,TRBV5-4,-,-,TGTGCCAGCAGCCCGTCGGAGGGGAACACTGAAGCTTTCTTT,CASSPSEGNTEAFF
TRBJ2-1,TRBV9,-,-,TGTGCCAGCAGCGTAGCCCTAAATGAGCAGTTCTTC,CASSVALNEQFF
TRBJ1-5,TRBV6-1,TRBD1,-,TGTGCCAACAGTAACCGGGACAGGGAAAAGCCCCAGCATTTT,CANSNRDREKPQHF
TRBJ1-1,TRBV5-5,-,-,TGTGCCTCCGAGGGGACACCTTACACTGAAGCTTTCTTT,CASEGTPYTEAFF
TRBJ1-5,TRBV28,-,-,TGTGCCATCCTGCCCCTCGGGCAGGAGGGGAATCAGCCCCAGCATTTT,CAILPLGQEGNQPQHF
TRBJ2-7,TRBV10-3,TRBD2,-,TGTGCCATCAGTGAGTCAGGAACCATGGGACTAGCGGGAGTTACATCCTACGAGCAGTACTTC,CAISESGTMGLAGVTSYEQYF
TRBJ2-7,TRBV30,TRBD2,-,TGTGCCTGGAGTGTACTGGTGGCCCTAGCGGGAGCTCCTTACGAGCAGTACTTC,CAWSVLVALAGAPYEQYF
TRBJ1-1,TRBV28,-,-,TGTGCCAGCAGTCCGCGGGACCGCCAGGCTGAAGCTTTCTTT,CASSPRDRQAEAFF
TRBJ2-1,TRBV27,TRBD2,-,TGTGCCAGCAGCCCTGGCGGGCGGGAGGGCCTCGTAAATGAGCAGTTCTTC,CASSPGGREGLVNEQFF
TRBJ2-1,TRBV13,TRBD2,-,TGTGCCAGCAGCTCGCGGGGGGGTTTTCAGTTCTTC,CASSSRGGFQFF
TRBJ2-7,TRBV10-2,TRBD2,few,TGCGCCACAGGGACTAGCGGGAGGGCCAGCGAGCAGTACTTC,CATGTSGRASEQYF
TRBJ2-3,TRBV4-2,TRBD2,few,TGTGCCAGCAGCCAAGTCGGGCCTGGACTAGCGGGAGAAGCCACAGATACGCAGTATTTT,CASSQVGPGLAGEATDTQYF
TRBJ2-2,TRBV7-8,TRBD1,-,TGTGCCAGCAACCAACCGGGACAGCAGAACACCGGGGAGCTGTTTTTT,CASNQPGQQNTGELFF
TRBJ1-1,TRBV18,-,-,TGTGCCAGCTCACCTCCGGGACAGAACACTGAAGCTTTCTTT,CASSPPGQNTEAFF
TRBJ2-2,TRBV10-1,-,-,TGCGCCAGCAGTGATCTCGGCGGACTAATGGGGAACACCGGGGAGCTGTTTTTT,CASSDLGGLMGNTGELFF
TRBJ2-3,TRBV5-1,-,-,TGCGCCAGCAGCAATGGACAGACTAGCACAGATACGCAGTATTTT,CASSNGQTSTDTQYF
TRBJ2-7,TRBV11-2,-,large,TGTGCCAGCAGCTTTTACTCCTACGAGCAGTACTTC,CASSFYSYEQYF
TRBJ1-1,TRBV19,-,-,TGTGCCAGTAGCCTTAAACGGAGGAACACTGAAGCTTTCTTT,CASSLKRRNTEAFF
TRBJ2-3,TRBV9,TRBD2,-,TGTGCCAGCAGCGTAGAGGGTAGCGGGATAGGAGATACGCAGTATTTT,CASSVEGSGIGDTQYF
TRBJ1-5,TRBV19,-,-,TGTGCCAGTACAGTAGGAGGTAATCAGCCCCAGCATTTT,CASTVGGNQPQHF
TRBJ2-1,TRBV5-6,-,-,TGTGCCAGCAGCCTGAGCGGGCCCTACAATGAGCAGTTCTTC,CASSLSGPYNEQFF
TRBJ2-7,TRBV5-1,TRBD1,-,TGCGCCAGCAGCTTGGAAGTCAGGGGGCTAGGTGAGCAGTACTTC,CASSLEVRGLGEQYF
TRBJ2-7,TRBV4-1,TRBD2,-,TGCGCCAGCAGCCAGCCGGGACTAGCATCCTACGAGCAGTACTTC,CASSQPGLASYEQYF
TRBJ1-2,TRBV7-9,TRBD1,-,TGTGCCAGCAGCATCCCGACAGGGCTGTACTATGGCTACACCTTC,CASSIPTGLYYGYTF
TRBJ1-5,TRBV19,-,-,TGTGCCAGTAGTATAGGGGGACACAATCAGCCCCAGCATTTT,CASSIGGHNQPQHF
TRBJ1-5,TRBV27,-,-,TGTGCCAGCAGAACCGACAGCTATAGCAATCAGCCCCAGCATTTT,CASRTDSYSNQPQHF
TRBJ2-2,TRBV6-9,TRBD1,few,TGTGCCAGCAGTTTTTCCGGGACAGGGAACACCGGGGAGCTGTTTTTT,CASSFSGTGNTGELFF
TRBJ1-2,TRBV15,TRBD1,-,TGTGCCACCAGCAATATCAGGACAGGGGCTCGATTCCACTATGGCTACACCTTC,CATSNIRTGARFHYGYTF
TRBJ2-1,TRBV5-1,-,-,TGCGCCAGCAGCTCGGACAGTCCCAATGAGCAGTTCTTC,CASSSDSPNEQFF
TRBJ2-5,TRBV11-3,TRBD2,once,TGTGCCAGCAGCTTAGACTCTAGCGGGGCGGAGACCCAGTACTTC,CASSLDSSGAETQYF
TRBJ1-5,TRBV7-8,-,-,TGTGCCAGCAGCTTAGTGGACAGTAGCAATCAGCCCCAGCATTTT,CASSLVDSSNQPQHF
TRBJ2-5,TRBV28,-,-,TGTGCCAGCAGTTTAGATACAATGGAAGAGACCCAGTACTTC,CASSLDTMEETQYF